A selection of T cell receptor beta chains follows, all from one sample in a study of T cell responses to AZD1222 COVID-19 vaccine. Sequencing was performed with immunoSEQ multiplex PCR; in TCRdb, only in-frame clones are kept and a portion is missing. The repertoire holds tens of thousands of clones, with roughly 80% as singletons. The sample in question was peripheral blood, obtained 28 days after the second AZD1222 dose. The receptors originated from an adult who received the AZD1222 COVID-19 vaccine. Each CDR3 is given with its conserved first and last residue. Fields, in order: CDR3 protein, V gene.

CDR3: CASSPPTGTGELFF
V: TRBV5-4

CDR3: CASSYGASYNEQFF
V: TRBV6-6

CDR3: CAWSTKGGQFNQPQHF
V: TRBV30

CDR3: CASTILAGEQFF
V: TRBV5-4

CDR3: CAWRNQGAPYGYTF
V: TRBV30

CDR3: CASRPSGRAPYNEQFF
V: TRBV3-1/TRBV3-2

CDR3: CASSPRSGRETQYF
V: TRBV4-1

CDR3: CASRPLGQGYEQYF
V: TRBV27

CDR3: CASSPGLVYNEQFF
V: TRBV19

CDR3: CASSPDSPGNTIYF
V: TRBV18

CDR3: CASSLAQGGETQYF
V: TRBV4-3

CDR3: CASSLWQGARETQYF
V: TRBV28

CDR3: CASSLSVGAEAGNTIYF
V: TRBV5-1

CDR3: CASRVAGLRIQYF
V: TRBV28

CDR3: CASSLGGRGTEAFF
V: TRBV7-8

CDR3: CASSQGASGSWTDTQYF
V: TRBV4-1

CDR3: CASSPRDRFAGGYTF
V: TRBV6-1

CDR3: CASARTGIDYNSPLHF
V: TRBV28

CDR3: CASSSGIEAFF
V: TRBV6-5

CDR3: CASSVTATSNQPQHF
V: TRBV5-5

CDR3: CASSLVLAPTPNNEQFF
V: TRBV13

CDR3: CASSQALGLNYGYTF
V: TRBV3-1/TRBV3-2

CDR3: CASSPQSQGALYGYTF
V: TRBV13

CDR3: CASSLGAVGSEKLFF
V: TRBV5-4

CDR3: CASSTRDYGYTF
V: TRBV2

CDR3: CASSMDPWDTQYF
V: TRBV11-3

CDR3: CASSISRGRGQQPQHF
V: TRBV19

CDR3: CASSRSGTGDYEQYF
V: TRBV28

CDR3: CASSIAGNNSPLHF
V: TRBV19

CDR3: CASSLVQGKKLFF
V: TRBV14